The clone carrying this T cell receptor (beta chain) was detected once. Its target is not known. Germline V gene lookup returns CDR1 MGHRA and CDR2 YSYEKL. J was trimmed by 3 bases and V by 1 base; bases with no gene match: 1. The CDR3 consists of 15 residues. The data derive from a study of shared clonotypes between healthy human individuals. Using immunoSEQ multiplex PCR, the repertoire was profiled, and TCRdb retains in-frame clones only, with some absent. Counted here are around 1.6 million clones, 95% to 99% occurring once; the ten biggest clones make up around 0.45%. General study points: Larger richness was generally estimated for naive than memory subsets.

The chain employs TRBV4-1 and TRBJ2-2, with TRBD1 matching over 8 bases. The sequencing sample was made of naive CD4+ T cells sorted from blood. The sample's subset: CD45RA+ positively selected. The clonotype was recovered from a man aged 25 to 45 in good health. CDR3 DNA: TGCGCCAGCAGCCAAGGGACAGGGCACACCGGGGAGCTGTTTTTT. Translating it yields CASSQGTGHTGELFF.